Each of the 10 T cell receptor beta chains below was sequenced from the same sample in a study of shared clonotypes between healthy human individuals. Assay: immunoSEQ multiplex PCR; the TCRdb copy retains only in-frame clones and omits some. The sample contains around 2,000,000 clones, about 95% of which appear only once. It was CD45RO-negative cells, positively selected for CCR7, that made up naive CD8 cells, with terminally differentiated effector memory CD45RA+ cells excluded. What was sequenced was naive CD8+ T cells sorted from blood. The receptors were sampled from a man aged 18 to 30 in good health.

The chain combines TRBV11-2 with TRBJ2-5; 8 positions match TRBD2. Unmatched junction bases numbered 11, after V lost 5 bases and J lost 3 bases. The germline V gene has CDR1 SGHAT and CDR2 FQNNGV. The CDR3 consists of 16 residues. In nucleotides, the CDR3 is TGTGCCAGCAGCGATCGAGGCGGCGGGGGGAAAGAGACCCAGTACTTC. Its protein product is CASSDRGGGGKETQYF.

This chain connects TRBV7-9 to TRBJ2-7; D is uncertain. This CDR3 has 12 amino acids. Deletions cut 5 bases from V and 3 bases from J, with 8 bases between. Germline CDR1 is SEHNR and CDR2 is FQNEAQ (reference sequence). The CDR3 sequence: CASSMGNYEQYF. CDR3 DNA sequence: TGTGCCAGCAGCATGGGGAACTACGAGCAGTACTTC.

The chain carries TRBV28 and TRBJ2-7; unclear D gene. Trimming cost V 6 bases and J 2 bases, with 8 bases left between them. This CDR3 is 12 amino acids long. Germline lookup yields CDR1 MDHEN and CDR2 SYDVKM. The CDR3 DNA sequence: TGTGCCAGCAGCTACGACGCCTACGAGCAGTACTTC. It encodes CASSYDAYEQYF.

CDR3 DNA sequence: TGCGCCAGCAGCCAAGATTGGGGTACGAACAATGAGCAGTTCTTC. Amino acid sequence: CASSQDWGTNNEQFF. The chain combines TRBV4-3 with TRBJ2-1; no clear D. The CDR3 totals 15 residues. CDR1 LGHNA and CDR2 YSLEER come from the germline V gene. The V end was cut by 0 bases, the J end by 5 bases, with 11 bases between.

This clone was seen once. The chain links TRBV21-1 to TRBJ2-7. TRBV21-1 counts as a pseudogene. The CDR3 runs 15 residues. CDR3: CASSSPQRTAYEQYF. The CDR3 nucleotides read TGTGCCAGCAGCAGCCCCCAGAGAACCGCCTACGAGCAGTACTTC.

V gene TRBV2 combines with J gene TRBJ2-7, with 9 nucleotides matching TRBD1. Germline loops: CDR1 SNHLY, CDR2 FYNNEI. The CDR3 runs to 14 residues. The J segment lost 2 bases and the V segment lost 4 bases, leaving 3 bases of the junction unmatched. In DNA form, the CDR3 reads TGTGCCAGCAGTGGACAGGGGGTTACCTACGAGCAGTACTTC. This gives the protein CASSGQGVTYEQYF.

The chain links TRBV27 to TRBJ2-1; 10 bases are a match to TRBD2. The ends lost 6 bases at V and 0 bases at J; junction bases unmatched: 5. Germline V gives CDR1 MNHEY, CDR2 SMNVEV (reference sequence). This CDR3 contains 16 residues. CDR3 region: CASRSSGRLSYNEQFF. The CDR3 DNA reads TGTGCCAGCAGGAGTAGCGGGAGGCTCTCCTACAATGAGCAGTTCTTC.

V usage is TRBV27 and J usage is TRBJ2-7; the match to TRBD2 covers 7 bases. There are 12 residues in the CDR3. After removal of 10 bases from V and 1 base from J, the junction contained 4 bases not matched to a gene. Germline V lookup: CDR1 MNHEY, CDR2 SMNVEV (reference sequence). As DNA, the CDR3 is TGTGCCACCGGCGGGGGATCCTACGAGCAGTACTTC. Translated: CATGGGSYEQYF.

V usage is TRBV27 and J usage is TRBJ1-5; 10 nucleotides agree with TRBD1. The ends lost 5 bases at V and 2 bases at J; junction bases unmatched: 6. The CDR3 covers 16 residues. In germline, CDR1 is MNHEY, CDR2 SMNVEV (reference sequence). CDR3 loop: CASSVTGGLGNQPQHF. The CDR3 DNA reads as TGTGCCAGCAGTGTGACAGGGGGCCTTGGCAATCAGCCCCAGCATTTT.

J is TRBJ1-1 and V is TRBV28; no clear D gene. The CDR3 contains 15 residues. Germline CDR1 is MDHEN and CDR2 is SYDVKM. V was clipped by 3 bases and J by 0 bases, with 11 bases between them. CDR3 residues: CASSLRGWVNTEAFF. In nucleotides, the CDR3 is TGTGCCAGCAGTTTGCGGGGATGGGTGAACACTGAAGCTTTCTTT.